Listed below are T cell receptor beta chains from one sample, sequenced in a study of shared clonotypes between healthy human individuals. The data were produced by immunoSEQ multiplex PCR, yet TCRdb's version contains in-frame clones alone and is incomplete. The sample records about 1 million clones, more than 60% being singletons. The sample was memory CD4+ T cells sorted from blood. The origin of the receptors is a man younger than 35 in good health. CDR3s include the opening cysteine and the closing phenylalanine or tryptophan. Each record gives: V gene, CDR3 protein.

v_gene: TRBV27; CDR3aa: CASSGGRAYEQYF
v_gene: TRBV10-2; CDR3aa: CAGGQGDSPLHF
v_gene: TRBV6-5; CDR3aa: CASSSVIKAGELFF
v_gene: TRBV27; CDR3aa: CASSPWTGTGSNQPQHF
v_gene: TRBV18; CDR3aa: CASSPGLGKSGRDSYEQYF
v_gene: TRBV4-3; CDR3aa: CASSQNSQSGLAYEQYF
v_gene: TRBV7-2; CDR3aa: CASSFGGGYGYTF
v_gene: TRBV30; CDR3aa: CAWKGGYEQYF
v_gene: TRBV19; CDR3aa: CATTDRVGQPQHF
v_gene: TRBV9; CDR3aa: CASSVSSGSEQYF
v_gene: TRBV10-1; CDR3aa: CASRPRGNTGELFF
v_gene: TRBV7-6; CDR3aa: CASSPYRASQETQYF
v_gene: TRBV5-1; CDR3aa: CASSMLAGGYQETQYF
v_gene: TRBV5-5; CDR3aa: CASAPQYQETQYF
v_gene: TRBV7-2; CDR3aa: CASSLEGRRTGVYGYTF
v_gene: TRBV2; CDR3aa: CASSEEDTPRNF
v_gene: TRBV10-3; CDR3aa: CAISAGTNEKLFF
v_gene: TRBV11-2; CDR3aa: CASSLGGARGYNEQFF
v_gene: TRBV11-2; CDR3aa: CASSLIMTGPTYEQYF
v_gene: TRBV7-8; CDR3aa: CASSLDPGVGETQYF
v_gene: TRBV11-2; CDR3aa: CASSLRGDSSYNEQFF
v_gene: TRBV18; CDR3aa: CASSPGKRDTEAFF
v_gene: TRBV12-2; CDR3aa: CASRLAWGARETQYF
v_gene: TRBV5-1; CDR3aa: CASSRSGGHEYEQYF
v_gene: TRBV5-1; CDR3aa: CASTDYAKQYF
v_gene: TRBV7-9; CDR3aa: CASSRGGVEKETQYF
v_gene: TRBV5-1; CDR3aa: CASSLGDRAEQYF
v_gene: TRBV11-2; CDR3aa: CASRHVAGEETQYF
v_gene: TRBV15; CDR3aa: CATSRGDMNTEAFF